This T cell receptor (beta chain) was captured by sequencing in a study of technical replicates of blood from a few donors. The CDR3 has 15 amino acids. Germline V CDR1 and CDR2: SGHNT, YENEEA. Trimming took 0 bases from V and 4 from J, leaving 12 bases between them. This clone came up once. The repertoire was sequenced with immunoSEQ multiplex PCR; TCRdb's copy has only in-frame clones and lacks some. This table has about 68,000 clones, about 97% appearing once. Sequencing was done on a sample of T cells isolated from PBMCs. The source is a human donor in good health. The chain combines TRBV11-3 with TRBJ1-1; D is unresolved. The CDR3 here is CASSLEGIGGTEAFF. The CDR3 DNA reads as TGTGCCAGCAGCTTAGAAGGGATTGGAGGCACTGAAGCTTTCTTT.